Shown below are 11 T cell receptor beta chains from a single sample sequenced in a study of blood T cell repertoires in COVID-19. Assay: immunoSEQ multiplex PCR; the TCRdb copy retains only in-frame clones and omits some. The sample lists 250,000 to 300,000 clones, around nine tenths occurring once. Sequenced input: peripheral blood. These receptors were collected from a woman between 70 and 85 years old with COVID-19, enrolled during active disease.

CDR3 residues: CASSLGLVSTGELFF. The CDR3 DNA is TGTGCCAGCAGCCTCGGACTAGTGTCCACCGGGGAGCTGTTTTTT. The V and J genes are TRBV11-2 and TRBJ2-2; 7 nucleotides line up with TRBD2. This CDR3 has 15 residues. The trim removed 5 bases at V and 4 bases at J, leaving 7 bases unmatched. From germline, CDR1 is SGHAT and CDR2 FQNNGV.

This clone has just one count. This rearrangement joins TRBV6-5 to TRBJ2-2, with D possibly matching TRBD2 (5 bases). The CDR3 has 11 residues. Germline V gene lookup returns CDR1 MNHEY and CDR2 SVGAGI. V shed 6 bases and J shed 7 bases, with 6 bases lying between them. The CDR3 sequence: CASRDFGELFF. The CDR3 DNA reads TGTGCCAGCAGGGACTTCGGGGAGCTGTTTTTT.

This chain connects TRBV7-2 to TRBJ2-5; 7 nucleotides line up with TRBD2. The V segment lost 0 bases and the J segment 5 bases; nucleotides outside the gene matches: 6. CDR1 and CDR2 from the germline V gene are SGHTA and FQGNSA. This CDR3 has 15 residues. The CDR3 DNA reads TGTGCCAGCAGCTTAGCGGGGGGGTCCCCCGAGACCCAGTACTTC. It codes for CASSLAGGSPETQYF.

The chain joins TRBV5-4 to TRBJ1-6, with D possibly being TRBD1 (6 bases). The V end lost 3 bases, the J end lost 5 bases, and 15 bases lay between the germline ends. The CDR3 totals 16 residues. Looked up from germline, CDR1 is SGHNT and CDR2 is YYREEE (reference sequence). The CDR3 is CASSSKLTGHNSPLHF. The CDR3 DNA sequence: TGTGCCAGCAGCTCGAAATTGACAGGACATAATTCACCCCTCCACTTT. Based on the CDR3 plus reference TRBV5-4 and TRBJ1-6, the full variable domain is ETGVTQSPTHLIKTRGQQVTLRCSSQSGHNTVSWYQQALGQGPQFIFQYYREEENGRGNFPPRFSGLQFPNYSSELNVNALELDDSALYLCASSSKLTGHNSPLHFGNGTRLTVT.

The chain joins TRBV9 to TRBJ2-1; TRBD2 might be the D (6 bases). The germline CDR1 and CDR2 sequences are SGDLS and YYNGEE. The length of the CDR3 is 15 residues. Trimming shortened V by 0 bases and J by 2 bases, and 9 bases separated the two germline ends. CDR3: CASSVVEGAYNEQFF. CDR3 bases: TGTGCCAGCAGCGTAGTGGAGGGAGCCTACAATGAGCAGTTCTTC.

The rearrangement joins TRBV19 to TRBJ1-1, with D unclear. The ends were cut back, 9 bases at V and 0 bases at J, with 11 bases in the middle. This CDR3 is 13 amino acids long. Germline V CDR1 and CDR2: LNHDA, SQIVND (reference sequence). CDR3 nucleotides: TGTGCCAGCACTGCCGCCATGAACACTGAAGCTTTCTTT. Amino acid sequence: CASTAAMNTEAFF.

This chain joins TRBV5-8 and TRBJ1-2; D is uncertain. Germline V gene data show CDR1 as SGHTS and CDR2 as YDEGEE. The CDR3 covers 12 residues. Trimming removed 6 bases from V and 7 bases from J, with 13 bases in between. The CDR3 here is CASNPREGGYTF. In DNA, the CDR3 is TGTGCCAGCAACCCCCGGGAGGGTGGCTACACCTTC.

The J gene is TRBJ2-7, the V gene TRBV6-6; possibly TRBD1 for D (6 bases). The V gene lost 7 bases and the J gene lost 12 bases, with 16 bases spanning the gap. This CDR3 contains 11 residues. Germline V CDR1 and CDR2: MNHNY, SVGAGI (reference sequence). The CDR3 sequence is CASTLGTWPYF. CDR3 in DNA: TGTGCCAGCACCCTCGGGACATGGCCGTACTTC.

This clone was counted once. This chain uses TRBV9 with TRBJ1-3, with 8 positions matching TRBD1. CDR3 length: 17 amino acids. Germline V gene data show CDR1 as SGDLS and CDR2 as YYNGEE. V dropped 3 bases and J dropped 1; count of bases not matched to a gene: 9. CDR3 amino acids: CASSAGQGTGSGNTIYF. CDR3 DNA sequence: TGTGCCAGCAGCGCCGGACAGGGAACGGGGTCTGGAAACACCATATATTTT.

The V gene is TRBV10-2, the J gene TRBJ1-1; D call uncertain. From germline, CDR1 is WSHSY and CDR2 SAAADI. The CDR3 totals 12 residues. Trimming left V 9 bases short and J 1 base short, with 9 bases between. As DNA, the CDR3 is TGCGCCAGTTCGACATCGAACACTGAAGCTTTCTTT. It specifies CASSTSNTEAFF.

The chain employs TRBV3-1 (or the pseudogene TRBV3-2) and TRBJ2-1; 7 bases match TRBD1. The V gene end was trimmed by 4 bases and the J gene end by 10 bases; junction bases not matched to a gene: 10. Germline V lookup: CDR1 LGHDT, CDR2 YNNKEL (reference sequence). The CDR3 sequence is 14 residues long. CDR3 in DNA: TGTGCCAGCAGCCCGACTCCAGGGGGTAGCGAGCAGTTCTTC. It encodes CASSPTPGGSEQFF.